This T cell receptor (beta chain) was recorded in a study of a mutant IDH1 vaccine in newly diagnosed glioma. Study-wide background: Radiotherapy alone preceded vaccination by 4-6 weeks; alternatively, vaccination started with temozolomide cycles.

Trimming stripped 5 bases from V and 6 bases from J, with 7 bases between. The CDR3 has 12 residues. Germline CDR1 and CDR2: LNHDA and SQIVND (reference sequence). Concerning this clone: Antigen unknown.

As to time point: week 47, end of study. Every vaccine dose comprised 300 ug of mutant IDH1 20-mer peptide plus topical imiquimod. The donor cohort comprised cases of new WHO grade 3 or 4 IDH1-mutant, ATRX-lost astrocytoma. Only in-frame clones appear in the TCRdb table, and some are missing; sequencing was by immunoSEQ multiplex PCR. This sample has 50,000 to 65,000 clones, with about 61% found just once. General study findings and limits: Apparently, pseudoprogression bore no relation to changes among the top peripheral T cell clonotypes.

The TCR originated in a man aged 40-49 years with glioma. Some clones in this sample may be carry-over from other donors' samples. The chain combines TRBV19 with TRBJ2-2; D is ambiguous. The sample here was peripheral blood mononuclear cells (PBMCs), taken from a glioma patient whose treatment included an IDH1 peptide vaccine. CDR3 in amino acids: CASSPWSGELFF. As DNA, the CDR3 is TGTGCCAGTAGTCCGTGGTCCGGGGAGCTGTTTTTT.